The entry below gives a single T cell receptor beta chain sequence along with its context. Each donor's status was that of a healthy bone marrow donor. This CDR3 is built from 15 residues. With V trimmed by 6 bases and J by 2 bases, 7 bases remained unmatched. Germline CDR1 and CDR2: MNHEY and SMNVEV (reference sequence). The sample is drawn from a study of cytomegalovirus exposure and HLA in healthy donors. Researchers ran the PCR with 60 Vbeta and 13 Jbeta primers. Produced via immunoSEQ multiplex PCR; TCRdb's table is partial and in-frame only. The specimen's table records tens of thousands of clones.

The TCR comes from a male donor in good health and CMV-seronegative. The sample comprised PBMCs. The rearrangement links TRBV27 to TRBJ2-7; 10 nucleotides align to TRBD2. In DNA, the CDR3 is TGTGCCAGCAGCTCTAGCGGGAGCCCGCCCTACGAGCAGTACTTC. Protein sequence: CASSSSGSPPYEQYF.